This T cell receptor (beta chain) originates from a study of vaccination effects on CD4 cells after COVID-19. Here immunoSEQ multiplex PCR was the method, and the copy in TCRdb shows in-frame clones only, minus some. Of tens of thousands of clones listed, roughly 76% are singletons. Study-level results: Healthy vaccinees showed cross-reactivity with common cold coronaviruses in only 1 of 255 vaccine-induced clones.

Antigen-specific CD4+ T cells were first expanded with viral peptide pools by the ViraFEST assay and only then sequenced. Culture lasted roughly 9 days before CD4+ T cell isolation. Negative nucleocapsid antibody tests before and after vaccination confirmed no previous SARS-CoV-2 infection. A note on this clone: Its antigen is unknown.

The TCR comes from a human donor who received a COVID-19 vaccine. Material: CD4+ T cells from PBMCs cultured with SARS-CoV-2 spike peptides, obtained before COVID-19 vaccination.

CDR3 sequence (DNA): TGTGCCAGTAGTTTGACAGGGGATGGCTATGGCTACACCTTC. This translates into CASSLTGDGYGYTF. V and J are TRBV19 and TRBJ1-2; TRBD1 agrees at 8 bases. Trimming removed 5 bases from V and 4 bases from J; junction bases left unmatched: 6. The CDR3 has 14 residues. Germline assignment: CDR1 LNHDA and CDR2 SQIVND (reference sequence).